This TCR beta chain was sequenced for a study of graft-versus-host responses after intestinal transplantation. Study in general: After anti-thymocyte globulin induction, recipients took tacrolimus and steroids for around 3 years.

Study outcomes and limitations: Early post-transplant declines in HvG were associated with peak levels of circulating GvH clones. GvH clones were identified in recipient marrow, with some first appearing in ileum or blood.

Trimming pared 2 bases from V and 1 base from J, leaving 11 bases between. The CDR3 has 15 residues. CDR1 and CDR2 from the germline V gene are SGHNT and YENEEA. Comments on this clone: Its antigen is still unknown.

Profiling relied on immunoSEQ multiplex PCR, and the TCRdb table lists in-frame clones only, not all of them. The sample records nearly 20,000 clones, roughly 86% being singletons. This TCR came from a human patient who received an intestinal transplant, so some T cells may come from the graft donor. The sample in question was PBMCs, obtained about 230 days after intestinal transplant. V gene TRBV11-3 combines with J gene TRBJ1-1; TRBD1 might be the D (5 bases). Written as DNA, the CDR3 is TGTGCCAGCAGCTTACCTAGGGGCAGGAACACTGAAGCTTTCTTT. Translation gives CASSLPRGRNTEAFF.